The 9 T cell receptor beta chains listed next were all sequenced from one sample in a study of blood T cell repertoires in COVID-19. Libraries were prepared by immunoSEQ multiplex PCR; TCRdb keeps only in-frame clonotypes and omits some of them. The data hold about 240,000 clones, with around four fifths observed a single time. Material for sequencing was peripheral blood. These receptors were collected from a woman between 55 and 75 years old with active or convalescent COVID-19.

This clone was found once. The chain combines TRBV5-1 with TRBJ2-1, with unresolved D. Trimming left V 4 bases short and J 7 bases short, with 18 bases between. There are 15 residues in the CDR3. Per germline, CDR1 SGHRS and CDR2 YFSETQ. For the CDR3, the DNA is TGCGCCAGCAGCGCCCTGGGCTTAGGTGTGAATGAGCAGTTCTTC. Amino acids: CASSALGLGVNEQFF.

The chain's CDR3 is CASSGRGPYGYTF. The CDR3 coding sequence is TGTGCCAGTAGCGGCAGGGGACCCTATGGCTACACCTTC. The chain carries TRBV19 and TRBJ1-2, with D perhaps TRBD1 (6 bases). Germline lookup yields CDR1 LNHDA and CDR2 SQIVND (reference sequence). The CDR3 consists of 13 residues. V lost 6 bases, J lost 4 bases, and 12 bases lay in between.

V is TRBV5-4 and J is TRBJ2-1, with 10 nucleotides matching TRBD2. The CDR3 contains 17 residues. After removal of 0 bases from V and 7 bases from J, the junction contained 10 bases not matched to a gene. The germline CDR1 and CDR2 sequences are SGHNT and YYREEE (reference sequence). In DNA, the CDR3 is TGTGCCAGCAGCTTGGTTCCTAGCGGGGGTAATGGGAATGAGCAGTTCTTC. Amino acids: CASSLVPSGGNGNEQFF.

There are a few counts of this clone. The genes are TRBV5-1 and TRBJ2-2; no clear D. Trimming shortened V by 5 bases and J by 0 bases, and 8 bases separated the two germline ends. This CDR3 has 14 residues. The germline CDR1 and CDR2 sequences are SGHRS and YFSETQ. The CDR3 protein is CASRSQANTGELFF. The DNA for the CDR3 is TGCGCCAGCAGAAGCCAGGCGAACACCGGGGAGCTGTTTTTT.

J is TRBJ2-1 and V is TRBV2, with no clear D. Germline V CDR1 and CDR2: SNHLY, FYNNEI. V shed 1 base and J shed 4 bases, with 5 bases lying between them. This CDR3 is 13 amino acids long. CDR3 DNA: TGTGCCAGCAGTGAAGTGGCTTACAATGAGCAGTTCTTC. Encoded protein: CASSEVAYNEQFF.

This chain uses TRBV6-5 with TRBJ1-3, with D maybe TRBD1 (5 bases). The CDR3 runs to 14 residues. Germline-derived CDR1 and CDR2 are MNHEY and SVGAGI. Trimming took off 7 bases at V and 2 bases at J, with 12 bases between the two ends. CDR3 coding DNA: TGTGCCAGCAATTTGCGGGGGGCTGGAAACACCATATATTTT. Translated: CASNLRGAGNTIYF.

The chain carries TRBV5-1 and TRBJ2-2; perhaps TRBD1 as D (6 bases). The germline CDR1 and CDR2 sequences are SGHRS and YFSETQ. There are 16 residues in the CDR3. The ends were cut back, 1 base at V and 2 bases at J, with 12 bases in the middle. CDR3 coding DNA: TGCGCCAGCAGCTTGTTGCAGGGACAAAACACCGGGGAGCTGTTTTTT. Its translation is CASSLLQGQNTGELFF.

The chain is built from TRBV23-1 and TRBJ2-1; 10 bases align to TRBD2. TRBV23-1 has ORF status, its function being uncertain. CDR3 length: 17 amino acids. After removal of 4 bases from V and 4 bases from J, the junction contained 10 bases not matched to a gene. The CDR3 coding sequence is TGCGCCAGCAGTCGGCCGGCGACTAGCGGGTGGTACAATGAGCAGTTCTTC. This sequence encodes CASSRPATSGWYNEQFF.

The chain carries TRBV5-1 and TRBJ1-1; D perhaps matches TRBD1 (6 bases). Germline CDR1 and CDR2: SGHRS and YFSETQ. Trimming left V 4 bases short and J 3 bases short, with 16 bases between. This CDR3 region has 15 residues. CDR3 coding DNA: TGCGCCAGCAGCGCGAAAGGGGGATTTGACACTGAAGCTTTCTTT. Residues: CASSAKGGFDTEAFF.